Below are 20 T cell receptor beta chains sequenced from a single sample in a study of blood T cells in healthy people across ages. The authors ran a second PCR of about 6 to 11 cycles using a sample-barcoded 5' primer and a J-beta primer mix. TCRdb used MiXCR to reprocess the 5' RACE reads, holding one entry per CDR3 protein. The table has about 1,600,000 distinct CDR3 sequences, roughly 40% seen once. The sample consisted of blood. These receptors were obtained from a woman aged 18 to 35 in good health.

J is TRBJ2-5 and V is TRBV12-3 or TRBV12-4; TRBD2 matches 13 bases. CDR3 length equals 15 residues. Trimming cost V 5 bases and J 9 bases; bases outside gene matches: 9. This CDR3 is CASSRTSGSSEAQYF. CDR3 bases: TGTGCCAGCAGTCGGACTAGCGGGAGCTCGGAGGCCCAGTACTTC.

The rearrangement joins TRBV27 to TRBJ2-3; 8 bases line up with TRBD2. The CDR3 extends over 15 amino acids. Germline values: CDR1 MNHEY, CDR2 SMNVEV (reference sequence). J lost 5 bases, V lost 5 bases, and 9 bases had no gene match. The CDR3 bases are TGTGCCAGCAGTACAAAAGCGGGAGTTGGAGATACGCAGTATTTT. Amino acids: CASSTKAGVGDTQYF.

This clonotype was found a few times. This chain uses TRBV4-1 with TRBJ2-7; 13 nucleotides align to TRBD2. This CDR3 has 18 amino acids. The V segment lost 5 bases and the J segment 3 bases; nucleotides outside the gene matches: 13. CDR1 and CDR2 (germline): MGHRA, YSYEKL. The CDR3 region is CASSSVGTSGISLYEQYF. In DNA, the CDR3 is TGCGCCAGCAGCTCCGTAGGGACTAGCGGGATATCCCTCTACGAGCAGTACTTC.

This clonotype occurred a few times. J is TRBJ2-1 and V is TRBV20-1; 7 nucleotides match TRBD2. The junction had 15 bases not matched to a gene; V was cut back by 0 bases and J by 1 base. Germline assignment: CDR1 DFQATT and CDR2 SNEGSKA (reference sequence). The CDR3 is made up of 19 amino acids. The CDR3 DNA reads TGCAGTGCTAGAGATTCCTTTTCGGCGGGGGAGGAATCCTACAATGAGCAGTTCTTC. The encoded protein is CSARDSFSAGEESYNEQFF.

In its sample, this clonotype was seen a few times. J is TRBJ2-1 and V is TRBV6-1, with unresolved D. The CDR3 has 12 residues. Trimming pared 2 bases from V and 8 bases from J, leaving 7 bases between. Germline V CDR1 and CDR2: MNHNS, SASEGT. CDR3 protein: CASSELFDEQFF. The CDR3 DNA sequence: TGTGCCAGCAGTGAACTATTCGATGAGCAGTTCTTC.

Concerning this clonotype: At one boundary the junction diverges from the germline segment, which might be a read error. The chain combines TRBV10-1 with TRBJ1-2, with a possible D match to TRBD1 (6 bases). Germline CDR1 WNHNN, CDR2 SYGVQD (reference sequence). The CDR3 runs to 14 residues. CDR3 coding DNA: TGCGCCAACAGTGAGTCGAGGGGGGAAGGAGGCTACACCTTC. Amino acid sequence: CANSESRGEGGYTF.

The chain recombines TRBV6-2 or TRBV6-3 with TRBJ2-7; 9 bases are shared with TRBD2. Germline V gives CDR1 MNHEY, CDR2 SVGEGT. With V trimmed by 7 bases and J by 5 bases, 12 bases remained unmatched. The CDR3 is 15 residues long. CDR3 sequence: CASTNGGGRAHEQYF. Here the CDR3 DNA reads TGTGCCAGCACCAACGGTGGCGGGAGGGCCCACGAGCAGTACTTC.

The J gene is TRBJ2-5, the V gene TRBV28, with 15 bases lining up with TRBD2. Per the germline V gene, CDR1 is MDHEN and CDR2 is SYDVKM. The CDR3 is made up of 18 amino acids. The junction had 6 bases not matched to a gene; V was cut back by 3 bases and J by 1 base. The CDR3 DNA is TGTGCCAGCAGTTTGGGACTAGCGGGGGGCGCATTCCAAGAGACCCAGTACTTC. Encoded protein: CASSLGLAGGAFQETQYF.

CDR3 amino acids: CSVNSGQSTDTQYF. The CDR3 DNA sequence: TGCAGCGTAAATAGCGGGCAAAGCACAGATACGCAGTATTTT. The chain carries TRBV29-1 and TRBJ2-3; 7 bases agree with TRBD2. With 6 bases clipped from V and 0 bases from J, the junction kept 6 bases outside the gene matches. The CDR3 loop spans 14 amino acids. The germline V gene encodes CDR1 SQVTM and CDR2 ANQGSEA.

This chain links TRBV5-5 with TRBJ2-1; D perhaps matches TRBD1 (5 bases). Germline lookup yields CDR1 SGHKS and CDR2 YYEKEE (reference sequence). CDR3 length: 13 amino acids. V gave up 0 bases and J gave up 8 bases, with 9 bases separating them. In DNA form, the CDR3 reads TGTGCCAGCAGCTTGGACCCAGGGTATGAGCAGTTCTTC. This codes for CASSLDPGYEQFF.

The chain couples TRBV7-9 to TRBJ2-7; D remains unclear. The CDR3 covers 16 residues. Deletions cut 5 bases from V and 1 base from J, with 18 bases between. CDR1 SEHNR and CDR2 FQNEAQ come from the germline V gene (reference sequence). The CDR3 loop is CASSADLAWSSYEQYF. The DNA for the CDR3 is TGTGCCAGCAGCGCCGATTTGGCGTGGTCTTCCTACGAGCAGTACTTC.

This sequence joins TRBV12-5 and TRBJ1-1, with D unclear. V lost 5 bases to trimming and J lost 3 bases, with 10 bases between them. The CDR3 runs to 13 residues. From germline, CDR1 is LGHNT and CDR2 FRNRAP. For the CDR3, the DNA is TGTGCTAGTGGTGTGGGTCCGGACACTGAAGCTTTCTTT. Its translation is CASGVGPDTEAFF. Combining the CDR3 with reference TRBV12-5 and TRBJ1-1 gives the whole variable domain DARVTQTPRHKVTEMGQEVTMRCQPILGHNTVFWYRQTMMQGLELLAYFRNRAPLDDSGMPKDRFSAEMPDATLATLKIQPSEPRDSAVYFCASGVGPDTEAFFGQGTRLTVV.

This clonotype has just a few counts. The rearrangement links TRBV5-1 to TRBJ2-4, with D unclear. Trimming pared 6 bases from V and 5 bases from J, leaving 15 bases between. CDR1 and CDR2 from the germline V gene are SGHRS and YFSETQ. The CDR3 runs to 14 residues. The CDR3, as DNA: TGCGCCAGCACCACCGATGGCAGCCAAAACATTCAGTACTTC. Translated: CASTTDGSQNIQYF.

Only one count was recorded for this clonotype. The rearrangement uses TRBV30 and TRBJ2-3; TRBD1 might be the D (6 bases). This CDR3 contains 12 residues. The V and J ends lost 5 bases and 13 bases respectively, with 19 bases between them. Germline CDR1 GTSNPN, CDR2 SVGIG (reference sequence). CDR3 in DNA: TGTGCCTGGCGCCCATACAGGGCCGGGAAGTATTTT. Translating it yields CAWRPYRAGKYF.

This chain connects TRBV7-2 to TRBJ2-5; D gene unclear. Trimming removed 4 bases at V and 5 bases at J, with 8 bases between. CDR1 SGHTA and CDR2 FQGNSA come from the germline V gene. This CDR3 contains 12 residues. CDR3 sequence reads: CASSSTWETQYF. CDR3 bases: TGTGCCAGCAGCTCTACCTGGGAGACCCAGTACTTC.

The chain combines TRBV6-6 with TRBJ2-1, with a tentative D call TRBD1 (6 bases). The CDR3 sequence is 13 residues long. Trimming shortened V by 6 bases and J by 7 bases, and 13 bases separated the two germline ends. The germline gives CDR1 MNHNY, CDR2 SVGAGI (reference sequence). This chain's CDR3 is CASSHQGKNEQFF. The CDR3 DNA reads TGTGCCAGCAGCCACCAGGGGAAAAATGAGCAGTTCTTC.

Here the CDR3 reads CASSVAGWTSGYQETQYF. The DNA for the CDR3 is TGTGCCAGCAGCGTAGCTGGGTGGACTAGCGGTTACCAAGAGACCCAGTACTTC. The genes are TRBV9 and TRBJ2-5; 10 bases match TRBD2. V shed 0 bases, J shed 0 bases, and the junction held 8 bases outside the gene matches. The CDR3 consists of 18 residues. Germline CDR1 SGDLS, CDR2 YYNGEE.

The CDR3 nucleotides are TGTGCCAGCAGCTTAACCCAGGGGGCTAGCAATCAGCCCCAGCATTTT. It specifies CASSLTQGASNQPQHF. The chain employs TRBV7-6 and TRBJ1-5; 8 bases fit TRBD1. This CDR3 region has 16 residues. Germline trimming cut 2 bases from V and 0 bases from J; bases unmatched to any gene: 3. Germline loops: CDR1 SGHVS, CDR2 FNYEAQ.

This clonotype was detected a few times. The CDR3 sequence is CASSSPDRNIQYF. For the CDR3, the DNA is TGCGCCAGCAGCTCTCCCGACAGAAACATTCAGTACTTC. The chain combines TRBV5-1 with TRBJ2-4; D may be TRBD1 (5 bases). The CDR3 runs to 13 residues. Germline CDR1 is SGHRS and CDR2 is YFSETQ. Between the trimmed V and J ends, which lost 3 bases and 6 bases, there was a span of 10 bases.

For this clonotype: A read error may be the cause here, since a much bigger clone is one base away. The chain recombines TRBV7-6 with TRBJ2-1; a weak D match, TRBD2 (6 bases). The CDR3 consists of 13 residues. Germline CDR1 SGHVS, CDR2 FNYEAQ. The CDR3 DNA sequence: TGTGCCCGCAGCTCCGGGACTTTAAATGAGCAGTTCTTC. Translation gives CARSSGTLNEQFF.